Listed here are 10 T cell receptor beta chains from one sample, sequenced in a study of T-cell memory formation after mild COVID-19. In TCRdb, the 5' RACE reads were re-called with MiXCR into one record per CDR3 protein. This table has 95,000 to 110,000 distinct CDR3 sequences, approximately 15% appearing once. Sequenced sample: PBMCs or a T cell subset sorted from them (not recorded which). The receptor set was obtained from a man aged 18 to 29 who had mild COVID-19 (a few samples of this study predate the infection). Cell type and time point are not known.

This rearrangement joins TRBV25-1 to TRBJ2-2; 7 positions agree with TRBD1. The CDR3 has 15 residues. CDR1 and CDR2 (germline): MGHDK, SYGVNS. V lost 4 bases, J lost 5 bases, and 7 bases stayed unmatched. The DNA of the CDR3 is TGTGCCAGCAGTGGACAGGGTGAGGGGACCGGGGAGCTGTTTTTT. Its protein is CASSGQGEGTGELFF.

This clonotype was observed at least ten times. This sequence joins TRBV14 and TRBJ2-3; 9 positions match TRBD1. The germline V gene encodes CDR1 SGHDN and CDR2 FVKESK. Unmatched junction bases numbered 12, after V lost 5 bases and J lost 6 bases. CDR3 length: 16 residues. The CDR3 sequence: CASSTVQGQGVDTQYF. As DNA, the CDR3 is TGTGCCAGCAGCACCGTCCAGGGACAGGGAGTCGATACGCAGTATTTT.

As for this clonotype: A much larger clone sits a single nucleotide away, making a read error possible. The V and J genes are TRBV9 and TRBJ1-5, with D perhaps TRBD1 (5 bases). The V gene lost 4 bases and the J gene lost 7 bases, with 15 bases spanning the gap. The CDR3 spans 14 residues. The V gene's germline CDR1 is SGDLS and CDR2 YYNGEE. The CDR3 reads CASSQEGAGQPQHF. The DNA of the CDR3 is TGTGCCAGCAGCCAAGAAGGGGCAGGGCAGCCCCAGCATTTT.

This clonotype was counted a few times. The chain joins TRBV27 to TRBJ2-7, with 8 bases fitting TRBD2. Losses at the gene ends were 4 bases for V and 2 bases for J; bases not matched to a gene: 7. This CDR3 has 15 residues. Germline lookup yields CDR1 MNHEY and CDR2 SMNVEV (reference sequence). This CDR3 is CASSSTSARPYEQYV. The CDR3 DNA follows: TGTGCCAGCAGTTCGACTAGCGCCCGCCCCTACGAGCAGTACGTC.

This clonotype appeared a few times. The chain combines TRBV29-1 with TRBJ1-3; no reliable D call. V dropped 6 bases and J dropped 4 bases, with 16 bases sitting between them. CDR1 SQVTM and CDR2 ANQGSEA come from the germline V gene. The CDR3 has 14 residues. CDR3: CSVLWSRGGNTIYF. The CDR3 DNA sequence: TGCAGCGTCCTTTGGTCAAGAGGAGGAAACACCATATATTTT.

This clonotype was picked up a small number of times. V usage is TRBV6-5 and J usage is TRBJ2-3; no definite D call. Trimming left V 4 bases short and J 1 base short, with 9 bases between. The CDR3 is 14 amino acids. The germline CDR1 and CDR2 sequences are MNHEY and SVGAGI. CDR3 residues: CASSLLSGTDTQYF. In DNA, the CDR3 is TGTGCCAGCAGTTTATTATCGGGCACAGATACGCAGTATTTT.

This clonotype was seen repeatedly, ten times or more. The V gene is TRBV20-1, the J gene TRBJ2-5, with D perhaps assigned TRBD1 or TRBD2 (5 bases each). This CDR3 has 12 residues. Germline lookup yields CDR1 DFQATT and CDR2 SNEGSKA (reference sequence). The V end was cut by 0 bases, the J end by 6 bases, with 8 bases between. CDR3 region: CSARDEGKTQYF. The CDR3 nucleotides read TGCAGTGCTAGAGACGAGGGGAAGACCCAGTACTTC.

This clonotype appeared a few times. The rearrangement uses TRBV6-6 and TRBJ2-2; 8 bases fit TRBD1. Per germline, CDR1 MNHNY and CDR2 SVGAGI (reference sequence). CDR3 length: 16 residues. The V and J ends lost 2 bases and 6 bases, in that order; junction bases with no gene match: 8. CDR3 nucleotides: TGTGCCAGCAGTTACGTAGGACAGGGCAAATCCGGGGAGCTGTTTTTT. It yields the protein CASSYVGQGKSGELFF.

This clonotype turned up a few times. This chain uses TRBV7-9 with TRBJ2-7; D is ambiguous. Deletions cut 5 bases from V and 3 bases from J, with 11 bases between. Germline V lookup: CDR1 SEHNR, CDR2 FQNEAQ (reference sequence). There are 13 residues in the CDR3. The CDR3 nucleotides read TGTGCCAGCAGCCGGACCGATGACTACGAGCAGTACGTC. Residues: CASSRTDDYEQYV.

This clonotype was observed at least ten times. This chain connects TRBV6-2 or TRBV6-3 to TRBJ2-2; D call uncertain. Deletions cut 2 bases from V and 3 bases from J, with 4 bases between. The germline gives CDR1 MNHEY, CDR2 SVGEGT. This CDR3 is 13 amino acids long. CDR3 residues: CASSYTDTGELFF. CDR3 nucleotide sequence: TGTGCCAGCAGTTACACAGACACCGGGGAGCTGTTTTTT.